This T cell receptor beta chain originates from a study of blood T cells in healthy people across ages. Study context: Template switching picked up about one barcoded beta molecule for each two T cells. Broader study findings: The CMV status of each donor remained undetermined, and this could have confounded shifts in expanded clonotypes. It was found that TCR beta diversity correlated strongly with the percentage of naive T cells. PBMC samples, being unsorted, prevented any conclusive comparison of naive and antigen-experienced cells.

Germline CDR1 MNHEY, CDR2 SVGAGI. Trimming left V 0 bases short and J 4 bases short, with 14 bases between. This CDR3 region has 16 residues. Then a second PCR, running about 6 to 11 cycles, was carried out with a sample-barcoded 5' primer and a J-beta primer mix. MiXCR was run by TCRdb on the 5' RACE reads, yielding one entry per CDR3 protein. This table has more than 800,000 distinct CDR3 sequences, roughly 26% appearing once. Many counts were recorded for this clonotype. Its target is not known. V and J are TRBV6-5 and TRBJ2-3; the D call may be TRBD1 or TRBD2 (5 bases each). Specimen: blood. The receptor was isolated from a woman of 80 years or more in good health. CDR3 sequence: CASSYSRTLGADTQYF. The CDR3, as DNA: TGTGCCAGCAGTTACTCTCGGACTCTAGGGGCAGATACGCAGTATTTT.